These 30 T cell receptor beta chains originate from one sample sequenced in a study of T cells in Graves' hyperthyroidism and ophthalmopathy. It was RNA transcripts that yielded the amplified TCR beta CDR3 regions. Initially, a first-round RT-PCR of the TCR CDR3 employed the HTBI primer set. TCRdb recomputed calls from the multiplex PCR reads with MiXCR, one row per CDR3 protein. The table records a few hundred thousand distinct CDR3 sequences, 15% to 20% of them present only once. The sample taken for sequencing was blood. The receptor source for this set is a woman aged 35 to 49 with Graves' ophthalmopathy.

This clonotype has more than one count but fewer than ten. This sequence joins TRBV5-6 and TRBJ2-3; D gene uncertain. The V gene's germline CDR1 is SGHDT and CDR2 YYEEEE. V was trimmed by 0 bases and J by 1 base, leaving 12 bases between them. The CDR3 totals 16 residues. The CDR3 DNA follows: TGTGCCAGCAGCTTGGTAGGCCACGGCGGCACAGATACGCAGTATTTT. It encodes CASSLVGHGGTDTQYF.

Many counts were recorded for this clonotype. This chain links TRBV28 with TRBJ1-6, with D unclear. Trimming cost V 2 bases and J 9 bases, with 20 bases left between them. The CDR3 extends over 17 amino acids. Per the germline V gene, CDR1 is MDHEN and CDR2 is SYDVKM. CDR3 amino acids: CASSLNRQDPQRSPLHF. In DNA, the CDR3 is TGTGCCAGCAGTTTAAATCGACAAGATCCTCAACGTTCACCCCTCCACTTT.

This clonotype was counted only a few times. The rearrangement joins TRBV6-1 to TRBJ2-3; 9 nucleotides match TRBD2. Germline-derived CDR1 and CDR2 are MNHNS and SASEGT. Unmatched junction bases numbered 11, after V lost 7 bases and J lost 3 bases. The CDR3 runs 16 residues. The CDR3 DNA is TGTGCCAGCAATGCAGGGAGCGGGAGGAGGACAGATACGCAGTATTTT. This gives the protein CASNAGSGRRTDTQYF.

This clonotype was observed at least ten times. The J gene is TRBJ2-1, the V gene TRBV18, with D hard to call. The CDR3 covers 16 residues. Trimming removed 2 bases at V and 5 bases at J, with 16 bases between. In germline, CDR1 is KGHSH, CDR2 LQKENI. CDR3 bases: TGTGCCAGCTCACCAATTTCCGGTAGGGCTCACAATGAGCAGTTCTTC. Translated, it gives CASSPISGRAHNEQFF.

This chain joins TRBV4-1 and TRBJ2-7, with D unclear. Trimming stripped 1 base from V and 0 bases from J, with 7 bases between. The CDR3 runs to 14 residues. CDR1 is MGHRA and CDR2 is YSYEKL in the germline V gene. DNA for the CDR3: TGCGCCAGCAGCCAAGGGTTTCCCTCCTACGAGCAGTACTTC. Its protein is CASSQGFPSYEQYF.

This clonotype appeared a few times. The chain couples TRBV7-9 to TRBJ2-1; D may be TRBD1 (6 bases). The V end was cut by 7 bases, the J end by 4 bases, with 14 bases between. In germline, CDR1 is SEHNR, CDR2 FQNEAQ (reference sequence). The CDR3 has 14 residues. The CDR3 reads CASMRAGDYNEQFF. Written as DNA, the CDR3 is TGTGCCAGCATGAGGGCAGGGGATTACAATGAGCAGTTCTTC.

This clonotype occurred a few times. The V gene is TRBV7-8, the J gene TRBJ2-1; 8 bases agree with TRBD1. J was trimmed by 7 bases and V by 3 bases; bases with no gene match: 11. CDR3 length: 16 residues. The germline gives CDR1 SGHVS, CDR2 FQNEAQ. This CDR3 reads CASSFSGTGRANEQFF. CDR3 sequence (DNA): TGTGCCAGCAGCTTCTCCGGGACAGGTCGGGCAAATGAGCAGTTCTTC.

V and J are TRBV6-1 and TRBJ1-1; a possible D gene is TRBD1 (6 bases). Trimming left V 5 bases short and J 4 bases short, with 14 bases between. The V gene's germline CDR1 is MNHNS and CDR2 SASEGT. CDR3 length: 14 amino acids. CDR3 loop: CASSPQGGSTEAFF. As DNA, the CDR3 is TGTGCCAGCAGTCCACAGGGCGGGAGCACTGAAGCTTTCTTT.

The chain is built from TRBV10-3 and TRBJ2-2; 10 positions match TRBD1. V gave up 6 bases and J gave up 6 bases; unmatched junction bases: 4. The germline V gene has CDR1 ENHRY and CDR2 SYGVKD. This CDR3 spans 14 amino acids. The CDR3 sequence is CAIRPGQGSGELFF. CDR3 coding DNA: TGTGCCATCAGGCCGGGACAGGGGTCCGGGGAGCTGTTTTTT.

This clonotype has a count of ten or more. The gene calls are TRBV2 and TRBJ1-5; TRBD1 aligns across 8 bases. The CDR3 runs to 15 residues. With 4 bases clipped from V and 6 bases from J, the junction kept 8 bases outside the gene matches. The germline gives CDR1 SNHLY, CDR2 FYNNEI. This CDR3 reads CASSGAGGNSQPQHF. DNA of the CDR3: TGTGCCAGCAGTGGTGCAGGGGGCAACAGTCAGCCCCAGCATTTT. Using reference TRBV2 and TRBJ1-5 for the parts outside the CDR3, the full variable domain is EPEVTQTPSHQVTQMGQEVILRCVPISNHLYFYWYRQILGQKVEFLVSFYNNEISEKSEIFDDQFSVERPDGSNFTLKIRSTKLEDSAMYFCASSGAGGNSQPQHFGDGTRLSIL.

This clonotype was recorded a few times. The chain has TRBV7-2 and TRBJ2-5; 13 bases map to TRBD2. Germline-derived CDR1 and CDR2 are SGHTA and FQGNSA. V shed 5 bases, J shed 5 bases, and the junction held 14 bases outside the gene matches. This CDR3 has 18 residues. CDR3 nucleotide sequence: TGTGCCAGCAGCCCCCGGACTAGCGGGGGTGTTGGGGGTGAGACCCAGTACTTC. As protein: CASSPRTSGGVGGETQYF.

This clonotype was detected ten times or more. CDR3 nucleotides: TGTGCCAGCAGTTTGGGGGGATCAGGGGCAGATACGCAGTATTTT. Encoded protein: CASSLGGSGADTQYF. This chain links TRBV28 with TRBJ2-3, with D perhaps assigned TRBD1 or TRBD2 (6 bases each). The V end lost 3 bases, the J end lost 4 bases, and 14 bases lay between the germline ends. The germline CDR1 and CDR2 sequences are MDHEN and SYDVKM. The CDR3 length is 15 residues. The full variable domain, completed using reference TRBV28 and TRBJ2-3, is DVKVTQSSRYLVKRTGEKVFLECVQDMDHENMFWYRQDPGLGLRLIYFSYDVKMKEKGDIPEGYSVSREKKERFSLILESASTNQTSMYLCASSLGGSGADTQYFGPGTRLTVL.

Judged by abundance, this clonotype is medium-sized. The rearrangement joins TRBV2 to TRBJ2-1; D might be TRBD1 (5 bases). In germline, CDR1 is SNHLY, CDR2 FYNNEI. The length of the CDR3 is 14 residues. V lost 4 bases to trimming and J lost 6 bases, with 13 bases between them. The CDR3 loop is CASSVGQGSNEQFF. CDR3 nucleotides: TGTGCCAGCAGTGTTGGGCAGGGCTCCAATGAGCAGTTCTTC.

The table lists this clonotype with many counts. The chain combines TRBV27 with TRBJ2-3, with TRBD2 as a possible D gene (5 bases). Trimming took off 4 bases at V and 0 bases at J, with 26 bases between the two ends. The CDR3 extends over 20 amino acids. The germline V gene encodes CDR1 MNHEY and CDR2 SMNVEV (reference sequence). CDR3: CASSSFVRFRGRGSTDTQYF. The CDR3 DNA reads TGTGCCAGCAGTTCATTTGTCCGCTTCCGGGGTCGAGGGAGCACAGATACGCAGTATTTT.

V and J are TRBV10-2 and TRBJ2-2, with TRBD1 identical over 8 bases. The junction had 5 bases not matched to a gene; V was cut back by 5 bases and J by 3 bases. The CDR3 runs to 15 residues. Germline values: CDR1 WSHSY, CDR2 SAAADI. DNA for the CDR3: TGCGCCAGCAGTTCCAGGGGGCAGGACACCGGGGAGCTGTTTTTT. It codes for CASSSRGQDTGELFF.

Here the CDR3 reads CASSDHNYGYTF. The DNA of the CDR3 is TGTGCCAGCAGTGACCATAACTATGGCTACACCTTC. This chain connects TRBV25-1 to TRBJ1-2; D unresolved. Between the trimmed V and J ends, which lost 3 bases and 1 base, there was a span of 3 bases. The CDR3 extends over 12 amino acids. Germline V CDR1 and CDR2: MGHDK, SYGVNS.

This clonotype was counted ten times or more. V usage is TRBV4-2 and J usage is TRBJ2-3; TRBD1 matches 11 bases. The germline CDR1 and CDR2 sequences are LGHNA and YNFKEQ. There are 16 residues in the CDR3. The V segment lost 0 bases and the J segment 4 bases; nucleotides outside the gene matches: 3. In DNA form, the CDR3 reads TGTGCCAGCAGCCAAGACTCGGGACAGGGGGCAGATACGCAGTATTTT. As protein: CASSQDSGQGADTQYF.

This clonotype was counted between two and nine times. The DNA for the CDR3 is TGTGCCAGCAGCCTAGGGGACGCTGAGCAGTTCTTC. Translating gives CASSLGDAEQFF. This chain uses TRBV7-3 with TRBJ2-1; either TRBD1 or TRBD2 may fit D (5 bases each). Germline assignment: CDR1 SGHTA and CDR2 FQGTGA. Trimming pared 5 bases from V and 9 bases from J, leaving 11 bases between. This CDR3 is 12 amino acids long.

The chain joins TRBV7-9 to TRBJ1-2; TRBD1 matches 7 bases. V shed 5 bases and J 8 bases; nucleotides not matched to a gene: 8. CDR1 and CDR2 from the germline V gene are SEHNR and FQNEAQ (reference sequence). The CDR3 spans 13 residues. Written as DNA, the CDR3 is TGTGCCAGCAGCCTCGGGGACAGCGGGGGCTACACCTTC. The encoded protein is CASSLGDSGGYTF. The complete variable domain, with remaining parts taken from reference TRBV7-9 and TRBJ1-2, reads DTGVSQNPRHKITKRGQNVTFRCDPISEHNRLYWYRQTLGQGPEFLTYFQNEAQLEKSRLLSDRFSAERPKGSFSTLEIQRTEQGDSAMYLCASSLGDSGGYTFGSGTRLTVV.

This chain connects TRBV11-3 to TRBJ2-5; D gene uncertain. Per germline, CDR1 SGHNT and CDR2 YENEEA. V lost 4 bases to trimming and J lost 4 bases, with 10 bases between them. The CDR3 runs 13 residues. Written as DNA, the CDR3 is TGTGCCAGCAGCTCCGACCGACGAGAGACCCAGTACTTC. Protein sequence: CASSSDRRETQYF.

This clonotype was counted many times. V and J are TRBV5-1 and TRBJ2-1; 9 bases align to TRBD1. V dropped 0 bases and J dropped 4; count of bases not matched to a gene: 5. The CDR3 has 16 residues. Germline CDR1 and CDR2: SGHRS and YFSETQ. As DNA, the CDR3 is TGCGCCAGCAGCTTGGTTCCGGGACAGGGATACAATGAGCAGTTCTTC. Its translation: CASSLVPGQGYNEQFF.

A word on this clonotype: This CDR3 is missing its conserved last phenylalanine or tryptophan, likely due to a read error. CDR3 in DNA: TGTGCCAGCAGCCAAGGGCAGGGTAAAGGCTACACCCTC. Translation gives CASSQGQGKGYTL. The V and J genes are TRBV3-1 and TRBJ1-2, with TRBD1 as a possible D gene (5 bases). V was cut by 1 base and J by 8 bases, with 11 bases left in between. The CDR3 contains 13 residues. CDR1 is LGHDT and CDR2 is YNNKEL in the germline V gene (reference sequence).

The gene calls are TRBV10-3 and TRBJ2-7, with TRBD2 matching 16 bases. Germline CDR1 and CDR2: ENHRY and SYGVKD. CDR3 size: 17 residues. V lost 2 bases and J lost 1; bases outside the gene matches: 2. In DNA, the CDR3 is TGTGCCATCAGTGAGGGGACTAGCGGGAGGGGTTCCTACGAGCAGTACTTC. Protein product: CAISEGTSGRGSYEQYF.

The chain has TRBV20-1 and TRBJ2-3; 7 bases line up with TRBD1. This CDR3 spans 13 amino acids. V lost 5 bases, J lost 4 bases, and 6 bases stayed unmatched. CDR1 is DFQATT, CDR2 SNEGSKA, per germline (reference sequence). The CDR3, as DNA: TGCAGTGCTCAGACAGGGAGCGCAGATACGCAGTATTTT. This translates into CSAQTGSADTQYF.

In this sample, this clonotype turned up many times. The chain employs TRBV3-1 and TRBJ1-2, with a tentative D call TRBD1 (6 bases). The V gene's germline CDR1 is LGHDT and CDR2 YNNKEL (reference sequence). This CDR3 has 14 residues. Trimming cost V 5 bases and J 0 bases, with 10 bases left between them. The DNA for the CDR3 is TGTGCCAGCAGCTACGGGACATCTAACTATGGCTACACCTTC. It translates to CASSYGTSNYGYTF.

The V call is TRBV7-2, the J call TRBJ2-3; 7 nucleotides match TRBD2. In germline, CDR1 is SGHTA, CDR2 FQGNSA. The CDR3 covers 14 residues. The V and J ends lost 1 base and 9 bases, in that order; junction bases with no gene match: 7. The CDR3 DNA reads TGTGCCAGCAGCTTAGGGGGAGGGGCAAGGACGCAGTATTTT. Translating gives CASSLGGGARTQYF.

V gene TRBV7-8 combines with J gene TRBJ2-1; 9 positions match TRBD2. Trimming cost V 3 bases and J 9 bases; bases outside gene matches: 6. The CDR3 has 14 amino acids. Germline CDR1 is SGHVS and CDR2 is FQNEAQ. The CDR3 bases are TGTGCCAGCAGCTTCGGGGGACTAGCTGGTGAGCAGTTCTTC. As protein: CASSFGGLAGEQFF.

CDR3 bases: TGTGCCAGCAGCCCAAGGGACAGGGCCCCTGTTACAGATACGCAGTATTTT. Translation gives CASSPRDRAPVTDTQYF. This sequence joins TRBV4-2 and TRBJ2-3; TRBD1 matches 9 bases. The CDR3 extends over 17 amino acids. CDR1 and CDR2 from the germline V gene are LGHNA and YNFKEQ. V lost 4 bases to trimming and J lost 3 bases; unmatched junction nucleotides: 11.

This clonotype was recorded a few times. The CDR3 DNA is TGTGCCAGCAGCCTGGACTCACGGATCCAAGAGACCCAGTACTTC. Translation gives CASSLDSRIQETQYF. The chain links TRBV7-9 to TRBJ2-5; D possibly corresponds to TRBD2 (5 bases). V was clipped by 5 bases and J by 1 base, with 14 bases between them. The V gene's germline CDR1 is SEHNR and CDR2 FQNEAQ (reference sequence). The CDR3 consists of 15 residues.

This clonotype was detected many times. Written as DNA, the CDR3 is TGCAGTGCTAGAGATGTGACAGCCTACTTTTATGGCTACACCTTC. The encoded protein is CSARDVTAYFYGYTF. This chain joins TRBV20-1 and TRBJ1-2; D is possibly TRBD1 (5 bases). The germline V gene encodes CDR1 DFQATT and CDR2 SNEGSKA (reference sequence). The CDR3 contains 15 residues. Between the trimmed V and J ends, which lost 0 bases and 5 bases, there was a span of 16 bases.